The 12 T cell receptor beta chains given below trace back to one sample, sequenced in a study of blood T cell repertoires in COVID-19. This table comes from immunoSEQ multiplex PCR, and its TCRdb copy is limited to in-frame clones, with some not included. The profile shows some 72,000 clones, 80% of them singletons. The sequenced material came from peripheral blood. Receptors originate from a man between 50 and 59 years old with COVID-19, enrolled during active disease.

V and J are TRBV6-1 and TRBJ2-2; 10 nucleotides align to TRBD2. Germline V gene data show CDR1 as MNHNS and CDR2 as SASEGT. This CDR3 has 17 amino acids. V was pared by 4 bases and J by 6 bases, with 11 bases of the junction left unmatched. The CDR3 loop is CASSALAGPHLAGELFF. The DNA for the CDR3 is TGTGCCAGCAGTGCACTAGCGGGACCGCATTTGGCCGGGGAGCTGTTTTTT.

The chain has TRBV10-3 and TRBJ2-7, with D possibly TRBD1 on 6 matching bases. Trimming pared 0 bases from V and 0 bases from J, leaving 15 bases between. Germline V lookup: CDR1 ENHRY, CDR2 SYGVKD. The CDR3 covers 17 residues. CDR3 bases: TGTGCCATCAGTGAGTCGAAGTGGGACATTAGCTCCTACGAGCAGTACTTC. Protein sequence: CAISESKWDISSYEQYF.

This chain joins TRBV5-6 and TRBJ2-1; a weak D match, TRBD1 (5 bases). Trimming shortened V by 0 bases and J by 0 bases, and 7 bases separated the two germline ends. The length of the CDR3 is 15 residues. Germline loops: CDR1 SGHDT, CDR2 YYEEEE. CDR3 sequence: CASSLGQSSYNEQFF. The CDR3 nucleotides are TGTGCCAGCAGCTTGGGACAGAGCTCCTACAATGAGCAGTTCTTC.

In its sample, this clone was seen a few times. The chain recombines TRBV2 with TRBJ2-7, with D uncertain. V lost 5 bases and J 4 bases, leaving 9 bases between the germline ends. This CDR3 is built from 12 residues. Germline values: CDR1 SNHLY, CDR2 FYNNEI. CDR3 DNA sequence: TGTGCCAGCAGTTCTAGTCTATACGAGCAGTACTTC. This codes for CASSSSLYEQYF.

This sequence joins TRBV3-1 (or the pseudogene TRBV3-2) and TRBJ1-2, with 10 nucleotides matching TRBD1. The CDR3 sequence is 14 residues long. Germline V gene lookup returns CDR1 LGHDT and CDR2 YNNKEL (reference sequence). Trimming at V came to 1 base and at J to 7 bases, leaving 3 bases not matched to a gene. This CDR3 reads CASSQGTGGRGYTF. The DNA for the CDR3 is TGTGCCAGCAGCCAAGGGACAGGGGGACGTGGCTACACCTTC.

This clone was detected only once. The V and J genes are TRBV18 and TRBJ2-3, with TRBD2 as a possible D gene (5 bases). Germline values: CDR1 KGHSH, CDR2 LQKENI. V was cut by 0 bases and J by 5 bases, with 9 bases left in between. This CDR3 is built from 14 residues. DNA of the CDR3: TGTGCCAGCTCACCACCCCCCCGGGGAGATACGCAGTATTTT. Its protein product is CASSPPPRGDTQYF.

The chain is built from TRBV3-1 (or the pseudogene TRBV3-2) and TRBJ2-1; 8 nucleotides line up with TRBD2. This CDR3 has 16 residues. J lost 6 bases, V lost 3 bases, and 10 bases had no gene match. CDR1 is LGHDT and CDR2 is YNNKEL in the germline V gene (reference sequence). The CDR3 sequence: CASSQTPGLGSNEQFF. CDR3 sequence (DNA): TGTGCCAGCAGCCAGACCCCGGGACTAGGGAGCAATGAGCAGTTCTTC.

The chain carries TRBV4-3 and TRBJ1-2; no definite D call. The CDR3 extends over 14 amino acids. V shed 4 bases and J shed 4 bases, with 13 bases lying between them. Germline CDR1 reads LGHNA; CDR2 reads YSLEER. The CDR3 loop is CASSPLAVAYGYTF. CDR3 sequence (DNA): TGCGCCAGCAGCCCCCTCGCGGTTGCCTATGGCTACACCTTC.

The chain couples TRBV12-3 or TRBV12-4 to TRBJ1-2; D not certain. This CDR3 comprises 11 residues. Trimming took 8 bases from V and 2 from J, leaving 6 bases between them. In nucleotides, the CDR3 is TGTGCCAGCCAACGGAACTATGGCTACACCTTC. Translated: CASQRNYGYTF.

This sequence joins TRBV10-3 and TRBJ2-7; D is ambiguous. The CDR3 loop spans 14 amino acids. Trimming left V 4 bases short and J 0 bases short, with 10 bases between. Germline V gene lookup returns CDR1 ENHRY and CDR2 SYGVKD. This CDR3 reads CAISGATSSYEQYF. The CDR3 coding sequence is TGTGCCATCAGTGGGGCTACGAGCTCCTACGAGCAGTACTTC.

The chain has TRBV5-3 and TRBJ1-5; D not certain. TRBV5-3 is filed as an ORF, its function uncertain. This CDR3 region has 13 residues. Trimming removed 4 bases at V and 4 bases at J, with 9 bases between. The CDR3 nucleotides are TGTGCCAGAAGCGTACAGTGGAATCAGCCCCAGCATTTT. Amino acid sequence: CARSVQWNQPQHF.

The chain links TRBV13 to TRBJ2-1; 9 nucleotides line up with TRBD2. The CDR3 has 16 residues. Germline assignment: CDR1 PRHDT and CDR2 FYEKMQ (reference sequence). Germline trimming cut 5 bases from V and 8 bases from J; bases unmatched to any gene: 13. The CDR3 here is CASSPPLAGIPYEQFF. The DNA of the CDR3 is TGTGCCAGCAGCCCCCCACTAGCGGGTATTCCCTATGAGCAGTTCTTC.